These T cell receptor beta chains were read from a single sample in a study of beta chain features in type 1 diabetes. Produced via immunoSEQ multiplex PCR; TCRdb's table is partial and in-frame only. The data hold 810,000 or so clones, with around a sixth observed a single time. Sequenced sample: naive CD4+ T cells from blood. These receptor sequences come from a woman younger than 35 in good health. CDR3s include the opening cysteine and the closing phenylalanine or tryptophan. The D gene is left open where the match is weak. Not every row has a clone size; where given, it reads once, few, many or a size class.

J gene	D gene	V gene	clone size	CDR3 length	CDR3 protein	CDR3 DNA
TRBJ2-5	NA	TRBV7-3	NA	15	CASSLTFGGYETQYF	TGTGCCAGCAGCTTAACGTTCGGGGGCTACGAGACCCAGTACTTC
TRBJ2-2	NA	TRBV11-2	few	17	CASSLGLAGLNTGELFF	TGTGCCAGCAGCTTAGGCCTAGCAGGGTTGAACACCGGGGAGCTGTTTTTT
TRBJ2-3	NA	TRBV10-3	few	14	CAISESTGPDTQYF	TGTGCCATCAGTGAGTCAACGGGGCCAGATACGCAGTATTTT
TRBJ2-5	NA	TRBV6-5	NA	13	CASSSMSQETQYF	TGTGCCAGCAGTTCGATGAGCCAAGAGACCCAGTACTTC
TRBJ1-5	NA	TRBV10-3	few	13	CAISEYRDQPQHF	TGTGCCATCAGTGAGTACAGGGATCAGCCCCAGCATTTT
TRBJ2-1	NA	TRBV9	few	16	CASSVGPGTSYNEQFF	TGTGCCAGCAGCGTAGGTCCCGGGACAAGCTACAATGAGCAGTTCTTC
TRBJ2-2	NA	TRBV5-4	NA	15	CASSLQVANTGELFF	TGTGCCAGCAGCTTACAGGTAGCGAACACCGGGGAGCTGTTTTTT
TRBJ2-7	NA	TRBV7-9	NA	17	CASSRLYETAMTYEQYF	TGTGCCAGCAGCCGACTTTACGAGACAGCGATGACCTACGAGCAGTACTTC
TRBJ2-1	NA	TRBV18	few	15	CASSPGQGAYNEQFF	TGTGCCAGCTCACCAGGTCAGGGAGCCTACAATGAGCAGTTCTTC
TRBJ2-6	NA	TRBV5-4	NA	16	CASNFGQTSGANVLTF	TGTGCCAGCAACTTCGGACAGACGTCTGGGGCCAACGTCCTGACTTTC
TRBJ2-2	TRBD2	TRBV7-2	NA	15	CASSSAGRGTGELFF	TGTGCCAGCAGCTCGGCCGGGCGGGGGACCGGGGAGCTGTTTTTT
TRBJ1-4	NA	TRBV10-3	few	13	CATGGGGSGKLFF	TGTGCCACCGGAGGGGGGGGGAGCGGAAAACTGTTTTTT
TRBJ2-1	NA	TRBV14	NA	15	CASSQVWDTYNEQFF	TGTGCCAGCAGCCAAGTTTGGGACACCTACAATGAGCAGTTCTTC
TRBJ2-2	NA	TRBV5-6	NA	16	CASSLVWQGDPGELFF	TGTGCCAGCAGCTTGGTTTGGCAGGGAGATCCCGGGGAGCTGTTTTTT
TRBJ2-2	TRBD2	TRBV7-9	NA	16	CASSLTLAGGTGELFF	TGTGCCAGCAGCTTAACCCTAGCGGGGGGCACCGGGGAGCTGTTTTTT
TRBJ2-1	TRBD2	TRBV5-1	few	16	CASSPRLAGRYNEQFF	TGCGCCAGCAGCCCGAGACTAGCGGGCCGTTACAATGAGCAGTTCTTC
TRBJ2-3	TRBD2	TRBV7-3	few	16	CASSSRLAGGPDTQYF	TGTGCCAGCAGCTCCAGACTAGCGGGAGGGCCAGATACGCAGTATTTT
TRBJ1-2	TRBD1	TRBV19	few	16	CASSMGTGTILYGYTF	TGTGCCAGTAGTATGGGGACAGGAACTATCCTCTATGGCTACACCTTC
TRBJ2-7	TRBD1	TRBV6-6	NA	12	CASRDRVNEQYF	TGTGCCAGCCGGGACAGGGTGAACGAGCAGTACTTC
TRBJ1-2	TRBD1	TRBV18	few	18	CASSPAGDRGRNFYGYTF	TGTGCCAGCTCACCTGCTGGGGACAGGGGGCGAAACTTCTATGGCTACACCTTC
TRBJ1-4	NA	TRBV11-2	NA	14	CASSLYRANEKLFF	TGTGCCAGCAGCTTATACAGGGCGAACGAAAAACTGTTTTTT
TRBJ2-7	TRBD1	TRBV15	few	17	CATSRGPKRTGSDEQYF	TGTGCCACCAGCAGAGGCCCCAAAAGGACAGGAAGCGATGAGCAGTACTTC
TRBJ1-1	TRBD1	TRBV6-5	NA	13	CASSYGTGPGAFF	TGTGCCAGCAGTTACGGGACAGGGCCTGGCGCTTTCTTT
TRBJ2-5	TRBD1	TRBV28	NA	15	CASSSPGTGQETQYF	TGTGCCAGCAGCTCCCCCGGGACAGGGCAAGAGACCCAGTACTTC
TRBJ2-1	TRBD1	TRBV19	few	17	CASSSGQGVPLYNEQFF	TGTGCCAGTAGTTCGGGACAGGGGGTTCCCCTTTACAATGAGCAGTTCTTC
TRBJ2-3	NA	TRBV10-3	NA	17	CAISDKSGTSSTDTQYF	TGTGCCATCAGTGACAAGTCCGGGACTTCTAGCACAGATACGCAGTATTTT
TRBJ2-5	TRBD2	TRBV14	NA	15	CASSYLAARYEAQYF	TGTGCCAGCAGCTACCTAGCGGCTCGATATGAGGCCCAGTACTTC
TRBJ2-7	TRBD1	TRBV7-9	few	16	CASSSSLLDRVYEQYF	TGTGCCAGCAGCTCCTCCCTCCTGGACAGGGTCTACGAGCAGTACTTC
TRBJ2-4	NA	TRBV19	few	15	CASSGTGTFKNIQYF	TGTGCCAGTAGCGGAACCGGGACTTTTAAAAACATTCAGTACTTC
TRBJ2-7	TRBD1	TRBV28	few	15	CASSMGQPSSYEQYF	TGTGCCAGCAGCATGGGACAGCCGAGCTCCTACGAGCAGTACTTC
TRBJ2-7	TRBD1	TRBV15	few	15	CATSRDLDRVDEQYF	TGTGCCACCAGCAGAGATCTGGACAGGGTCGACGAGCAGTACTTC
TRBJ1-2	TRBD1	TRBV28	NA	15	CASRQTGGSNYGYTF	TGTGCCAGCAGACAGACAGGGGGATCGAACTATGGCTACACCTTC
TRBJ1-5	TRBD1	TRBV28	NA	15	CATNQQGAVAQPQHF	TGTGCCACCAATCAACAGGGGGCCGTGGCTCAGCCCCAGCATTTT
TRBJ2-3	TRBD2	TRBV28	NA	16	CASSKTSGLNTDTQYF	TGTGCCAGCAGTAAAACTAGCGGTCTAAACACAGATACGCAGTATTTT
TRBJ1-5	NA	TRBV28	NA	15	CASIYDSSGNQPQHF	TGTGCCAGCATTTACGACAGCTCCGGGAATCAGCCCCAGCATTTT
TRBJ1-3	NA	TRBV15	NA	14	CATSRDSGFNTIYF	TGTGCCACCAGCAGAGATTCTGGGTTTAACACCATATATTTT
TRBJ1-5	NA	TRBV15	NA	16	CATSRVGGASNQPQHF	TGTGCCACCAGCAGAGTCGGGGGGGCGAGCAATCAGCCCCAGCATTTT
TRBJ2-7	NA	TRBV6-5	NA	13	CASSKTGTYEQYF	TGTGCCAGCAGTAAAACTGGAACCTACGAGCAGTACTTC
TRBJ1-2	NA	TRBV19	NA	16	CASSIFEGSAGRGYTF	TGTGCCAGTAGTATCTTCGAGGGATCGGCAGGCCGTGGCTACACCTTC
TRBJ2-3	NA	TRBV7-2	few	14	CASRRGGATDTQYF	TGTGCCAGTCGAAGGGGGGGTGCCACAGATACGCAGTATTTT
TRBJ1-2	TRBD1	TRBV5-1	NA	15	CASSSSTGVGYGYTF	TGCGCCAGCAGCTCCTCGACAGGGGTAGGGTATGGCTACACCTTC
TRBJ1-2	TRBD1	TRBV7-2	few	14	CASSPQGQGGGYTF	TGTGCCAGCAGCCCGCAGGGACAGGGGGGTGGCTACACCTTC
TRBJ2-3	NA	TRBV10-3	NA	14	CAISDNLPTDTQYF	TGTGCCATCAGTGATAATTTACCCACAGATACGCAGTATTTT
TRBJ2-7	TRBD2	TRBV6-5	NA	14	CASSYSGRAYEQYF	TGTGCCAGCAGTTACTCGGGGAGGGCCTACGAGCAGTACTTC